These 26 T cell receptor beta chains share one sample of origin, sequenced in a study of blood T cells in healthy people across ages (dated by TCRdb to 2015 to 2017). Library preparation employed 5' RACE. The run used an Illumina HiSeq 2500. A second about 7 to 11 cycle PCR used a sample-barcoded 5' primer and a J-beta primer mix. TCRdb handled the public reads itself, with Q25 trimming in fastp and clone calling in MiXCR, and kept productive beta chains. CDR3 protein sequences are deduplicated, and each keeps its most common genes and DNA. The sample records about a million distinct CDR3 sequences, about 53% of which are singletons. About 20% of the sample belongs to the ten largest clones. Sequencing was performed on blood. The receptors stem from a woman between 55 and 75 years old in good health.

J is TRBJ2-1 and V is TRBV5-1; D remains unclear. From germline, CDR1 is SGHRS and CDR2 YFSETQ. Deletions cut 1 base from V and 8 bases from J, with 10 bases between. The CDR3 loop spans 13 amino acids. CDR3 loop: CASSLFVGYEQFF. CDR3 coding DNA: TGCGCCAGCAGCTTGTTCGTAGGATATGAGCAGTTCTTC.

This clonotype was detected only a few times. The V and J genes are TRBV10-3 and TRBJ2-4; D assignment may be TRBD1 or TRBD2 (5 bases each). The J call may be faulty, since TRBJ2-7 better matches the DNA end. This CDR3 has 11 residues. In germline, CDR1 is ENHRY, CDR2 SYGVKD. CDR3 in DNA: TGTGCCATTAAAGAGAGGGGCGAGCAGTACTTC. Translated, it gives CAIKERGEQYF.

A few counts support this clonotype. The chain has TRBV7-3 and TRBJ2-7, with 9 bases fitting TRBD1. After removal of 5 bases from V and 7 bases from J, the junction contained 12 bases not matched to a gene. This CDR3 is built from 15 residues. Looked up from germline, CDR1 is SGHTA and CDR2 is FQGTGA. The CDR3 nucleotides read TGTGCCAGCAGCCCAGGGGACAGGGTATCGAATGAGCAGTACTTC. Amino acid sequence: CASSPGDRVSNEQYF.

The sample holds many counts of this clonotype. CDR3 protein: CASSRDTTHSGGYTF. The DNA for the CDR3 is TGTGCCAGCAGTCGGGACACTACTCATTCGGGTGGCTACACCTTC. This chain joins TRBV6-5 and TRBJ1-2, with D maybe TRBD1 (6 bases). The CDR3 covers 15 residues. Looked up from germline, CDR1 is MNHEY and CDR2 is SVGAGI. Trimming took 5 bases from V and 7 from J, leaving 20 bases between them.

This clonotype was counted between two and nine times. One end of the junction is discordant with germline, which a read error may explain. Here the CDR3 reads CASSDGFNEQFF. CDR3 DNA: TGTGCCAGTAGTGACGGTTTCAATGAGCAGTTCTTC. The V gene is TRBV6-4, the J gene TRBJ2-1, with unresolved D. CDR1 is MRHNA, CDR2 SNTAGT, per germline. The CDR3 is made up of 12 amino acids.

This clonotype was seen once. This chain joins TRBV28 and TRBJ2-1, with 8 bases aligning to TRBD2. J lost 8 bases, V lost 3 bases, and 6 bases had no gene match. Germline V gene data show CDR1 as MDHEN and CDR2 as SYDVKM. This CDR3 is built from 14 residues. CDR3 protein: CASSFQRELYEQFF. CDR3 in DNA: TGTGCCAGCAGTTTTCAGCGGGAGCTCTATGAGCAGTTCTTC.

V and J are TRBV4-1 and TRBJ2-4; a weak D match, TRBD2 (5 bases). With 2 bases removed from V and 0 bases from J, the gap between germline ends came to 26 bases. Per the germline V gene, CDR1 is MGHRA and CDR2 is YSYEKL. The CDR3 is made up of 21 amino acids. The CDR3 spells CASSQKLQYTAAGLAKNIQYF. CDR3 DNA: TGCGCCAGCAGCCAAAAATTACAATACACTGCGGCTGGACTAGCCAAAAACATTCAGTACTTC.

CDR3 nucleotides: TGCAGTGCTAGAGACCTGGGCTCCTACGAGCAGTACTTC. It is translated as CSARDLGSYEQYF. This chain joins TRBV20-1 and TRBJ2-7; D is unresolved. The CDR3 covers 13 residues. CDR1 and CDR2 (germline): DFQATT, SNEGSKA (reference sequence). V lost 0 bases to trimming and J lost 0 bases, with 6 bases between them.

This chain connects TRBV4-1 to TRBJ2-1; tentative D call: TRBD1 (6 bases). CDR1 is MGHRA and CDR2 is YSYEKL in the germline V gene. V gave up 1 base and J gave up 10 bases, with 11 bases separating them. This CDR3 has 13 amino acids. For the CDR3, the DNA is TGCGCCAGCAGCCAAGTACAGGGTATCGAGCAGTTCTTC. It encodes CASSQVQGIEQFF.

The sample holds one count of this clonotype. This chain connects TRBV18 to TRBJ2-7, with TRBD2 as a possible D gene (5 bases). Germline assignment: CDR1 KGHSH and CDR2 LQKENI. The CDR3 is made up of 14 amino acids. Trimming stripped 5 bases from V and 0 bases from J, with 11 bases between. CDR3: CASSESGDSYEQYF. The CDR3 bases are TGTGCCAGCTCAGAATCCGGGGACTCCTACGAGCAGTACTTC.

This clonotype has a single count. The CDR3 DNA sequence: TGTGCCAGCAGTTCGTCGACAGAAACTATCGACGCTAGCACAGATACGCAGTATTTT. Translating gives CASSSSTETIDASTDTQYF. The chain joins TRBV27 to TRBJ2-3; perhaps TRBD1 as D (5 bases). Trimming pared 4 bases from V and 0 bases from J, leaving 23 bases between. Germline V gene data show CDR1 as MNHEY and CDR2 as SMNVEV (reference sequence). The CDR3 length is 19 residues.

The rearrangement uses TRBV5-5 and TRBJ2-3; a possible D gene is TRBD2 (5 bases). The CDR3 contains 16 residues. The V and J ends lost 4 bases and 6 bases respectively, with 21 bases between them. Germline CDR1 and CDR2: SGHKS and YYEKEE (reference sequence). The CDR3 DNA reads TGTGCCAGCAGCCCAACCTTGGGAGTGCTGGAGGATACGCAGTATTTT. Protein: CASSPTLGVLEDTQYF.

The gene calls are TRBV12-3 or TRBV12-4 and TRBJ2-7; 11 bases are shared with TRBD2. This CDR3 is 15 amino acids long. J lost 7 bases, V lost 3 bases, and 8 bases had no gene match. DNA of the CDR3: TGTGCCAGCAGTTTGGGTAGCGGGAGGGCCCAGGAGCAGTACTTC. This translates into CASSLGSGRAQEQYF.

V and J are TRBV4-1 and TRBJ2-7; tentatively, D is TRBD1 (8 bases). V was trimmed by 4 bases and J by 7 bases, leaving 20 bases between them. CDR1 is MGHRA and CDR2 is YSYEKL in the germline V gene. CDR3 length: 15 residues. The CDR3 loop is CASSPSENRGGEQYF. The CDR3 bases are TGCGCCAGCAGCCCCTCGGAAAACAGGGGGGGGGAGCAGTACTTC.

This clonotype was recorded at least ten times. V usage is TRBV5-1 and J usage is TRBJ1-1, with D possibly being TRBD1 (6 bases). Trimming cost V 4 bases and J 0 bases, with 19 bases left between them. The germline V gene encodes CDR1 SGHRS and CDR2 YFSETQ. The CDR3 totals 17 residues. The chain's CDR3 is CASSREINRVMNTEAFF. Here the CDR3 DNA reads TGCGCCAGCAGCCGAGAGATTAACAGGGTAATGAACACTGAAGCTTTCTTT. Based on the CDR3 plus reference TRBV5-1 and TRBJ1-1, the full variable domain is KAGVTQTPRYLIKTRGQQVTLSCSPISGHRSVSWYQQTPGQGLQFLFEYFSETQRNKGNFPGRFSGRQFSNSRSEMNVSTLELGDSALYLCASSREINRVMNTEAFFGQGTRLTVV.

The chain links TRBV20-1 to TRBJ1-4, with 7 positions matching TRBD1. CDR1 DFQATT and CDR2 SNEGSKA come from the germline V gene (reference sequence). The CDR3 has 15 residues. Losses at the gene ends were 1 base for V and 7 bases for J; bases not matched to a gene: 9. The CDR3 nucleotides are TGCAGTGCTAGAGTCCCCGGGACAGTTAGTGAAAAACTGTTTTTT. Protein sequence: CSARVPGTVSEKLFF.

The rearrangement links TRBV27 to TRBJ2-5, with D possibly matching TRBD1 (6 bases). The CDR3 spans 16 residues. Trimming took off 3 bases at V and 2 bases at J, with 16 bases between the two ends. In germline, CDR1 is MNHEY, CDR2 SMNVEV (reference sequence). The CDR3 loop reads CASSLGQGIWQETQYF. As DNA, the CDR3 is TGTGCCAGCAGTTTGGGGCAGGGGATCTGGCAAGAGACCCAGTACTTC.

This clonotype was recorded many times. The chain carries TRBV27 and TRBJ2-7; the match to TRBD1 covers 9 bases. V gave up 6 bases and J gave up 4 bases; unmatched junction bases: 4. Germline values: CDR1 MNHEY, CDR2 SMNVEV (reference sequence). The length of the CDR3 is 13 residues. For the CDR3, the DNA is TGTGCCAGCAGCCCCGGGACAGGGTACGAGCAGTACTTC. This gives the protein CASSPGTGYEQYF.

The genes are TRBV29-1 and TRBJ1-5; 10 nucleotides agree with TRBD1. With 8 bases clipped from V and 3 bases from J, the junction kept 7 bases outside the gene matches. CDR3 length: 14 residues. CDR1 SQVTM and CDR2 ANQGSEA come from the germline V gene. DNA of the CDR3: TGCAGCCCTCCGGACAGGGGGTTCAATCAGCCCCAGCATTTT. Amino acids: CSPPDRGFNQPQHF.

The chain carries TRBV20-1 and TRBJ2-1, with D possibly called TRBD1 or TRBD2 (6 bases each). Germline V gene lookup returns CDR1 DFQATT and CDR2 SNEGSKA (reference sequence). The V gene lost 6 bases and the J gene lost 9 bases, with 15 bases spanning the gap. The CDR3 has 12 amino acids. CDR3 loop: CSARKGGSEQFF. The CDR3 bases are TGCAGTGCGCGAAAGGGGGGAAGTGAGCAGTTCTTC.

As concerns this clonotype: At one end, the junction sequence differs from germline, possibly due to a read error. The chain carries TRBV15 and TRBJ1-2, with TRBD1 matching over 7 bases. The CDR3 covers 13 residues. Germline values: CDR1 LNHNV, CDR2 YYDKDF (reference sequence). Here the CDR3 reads CAASRTGVRGYTF. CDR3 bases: TGTGCCGCCAGCAGGACAGGAGTAAGAGGCTACACCTTC. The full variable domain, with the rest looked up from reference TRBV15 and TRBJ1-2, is DAMVIQNPRYQVTQFGKPVTLSCSQTLNHNVMYWYQQKSSQAPKLLFHYYDKDFNNEADTPDNFQSRRPNTSFCFLDIRSPGLGDTAMYLCAASRTGVRGYTFGSGTRLTVV.

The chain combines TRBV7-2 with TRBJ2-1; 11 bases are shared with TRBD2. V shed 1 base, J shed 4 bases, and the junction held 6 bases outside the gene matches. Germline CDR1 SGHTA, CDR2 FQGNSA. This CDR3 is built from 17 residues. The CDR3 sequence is CASSLVLAGGKYNEQFF. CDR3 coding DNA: TGTGCCAGCAGCTTAGTGCTAGCGGGAGGAAAATACAATGAGCAGTTCTTC.

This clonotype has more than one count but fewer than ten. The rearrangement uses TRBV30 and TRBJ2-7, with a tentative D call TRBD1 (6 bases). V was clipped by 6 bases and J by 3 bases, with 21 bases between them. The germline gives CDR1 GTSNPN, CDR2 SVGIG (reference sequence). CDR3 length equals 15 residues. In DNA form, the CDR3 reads TGTGCCTGCCGAGTCAGCGGACAGTTAGTCTACGAGCAGTACTTC. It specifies CACRVSGQLVYEQYF.

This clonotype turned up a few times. The CDR3 here is CASSESGQGSTEAFF. Written as DNA, the CDR3 is TGTGCCAGCAGTGAATCGGGACAGGGAAGCACTGAAGCTTTCTTT. The chain recombines TRBV25-1 with TRBJ1-1; TRBD1 agrees at 9 bases. J was trimmed by 4 bases and V by 1 base; bases with no gene match: 4. This CDR3 is 15 amino acids long. Germline V gene data show CDR1 as MGHDK and CDR2 as SYGVNS.

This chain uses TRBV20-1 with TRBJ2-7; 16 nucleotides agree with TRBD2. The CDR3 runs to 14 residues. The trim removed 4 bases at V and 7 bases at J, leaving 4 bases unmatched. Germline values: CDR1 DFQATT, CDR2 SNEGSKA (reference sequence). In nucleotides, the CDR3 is TGCAGTGCTAAGGGACTAGCGGGAGGGGGGGAGCAGTACTTC. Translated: CSAKGLAGGGEQYF.

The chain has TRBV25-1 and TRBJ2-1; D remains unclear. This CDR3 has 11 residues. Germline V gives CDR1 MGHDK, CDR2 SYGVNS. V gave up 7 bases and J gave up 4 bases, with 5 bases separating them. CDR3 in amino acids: CASKFYNEQFF. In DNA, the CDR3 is TGTGCCAGCAAATTTTACAATGAGCAGTTCTTC.